The rows below give T cell receptor beta chains drawn from one sample of a study of cytomegalovirus exposure and HLA in healthy donors. Using immunoSEQ multiplex PCR, the repertoire was profiled, and TCRdb retains in-frame clones only, with some absent. The table lists fewer than 250,000 clones, about 76% of them singletons, with around 1.6% in the top ten. The sample was PBMCs. The receptors originated from a woman aged 50 to 60 in good health and CMV-seronegative. Each CDR3 is given with its conserved first and last residue.

J gene: TRBJ1-2
V gene: TRBV28
CDR3 protein: CASTPDSQPYGYTF

J gene: TRBJ1-3
V gene: TRBV7-2
CDR3 protein: CASSFLPATGPNTIYF

J gene: TRBJ2-2
V gene: TRBV7-9
CDR3 protein: CASSFQGRTGGFDTGELFF

J gene: TRBJ2-1
V gene: TRBV29-1
CDR3 protein: CSLSRGGSSYNEQFF

J gene: TRBJ2-7
V gene: TRBV15
CDR3 protein: CATSKDMNYEQYF

J gene: TRBJ1-2
V gene: TRBV7-8
CDR3 protein: CASSSRLSDRDYGYTF

J gene: TRBJ2-1
V gene: TRBV7-3
CDR3 protein: CASSLQGGGYNEQFF

J gene: TRBJ1-2
V gene: TRBV2
CDR3 protein: CASSARGEYGYTF

J gene: TRBJ2-2
V gene: TRBV19
CDR3 protein: CATRIFSGGNTGELFF

J gene: TRBJ1-1
V gene: TRBV18
CDR3 protein: CASSPLSPGQGHGTEAFF

J gene: TRBJ2-2
V gene: TRBV7-6
CDR3 protein: CASSLRAGELFF

J gene: TRBJ2-1
V gene: TRBV18
CDR3 protein: CASSLLAEGREQFF

J gene: TRBJ1-1
V gene: TRBV19
CDR3 protein: CASSMGASEAFF

J gene: TRBJ1-1
V gene: TRBV7-2
CDR3 protein: CASSLLQENTEAFF

J gene: TRBJ2-1
V gene: TRBV29-1
CDR3 protein: CSVQSGRGVNEQFF

J gene: TRBJ2-7
V gene: TRBV5-1
CDR3 protein: CASREGTLTYEQYF

J gene: TRBJ1-1
V gene: TRBV11-2
CDR3 protein: CASSLQTGIGAEAFF

J gene: TRBJ2-7
V gene: TRBV4-2
CDR3 protein: CASSLGTSGRYEQYF

J gene: TRBJ1-2
V gene: TRBV4-3
CDR3 protein: CASSREGTGGYSYTF

J gene: TRBJ2-1
V gene: TRBV5-4
CDR3 protein: CASSFGTGGYGQFF

J gene: TRBJ1-1
V gene: TRBV5-1
CDR3 protein: CASSLGRTGGMNTEAFF

J gene: TRBJ2-7
V gene: TRBV5-4
CDR3 protein: CASSAGQGGYEQYF

J gene: TRBJ1-1
V gene: TRBV7-6
CDR3 protein: CASSLGAGNTEAFF

J gene: TRBJ2-1
V gene: TRBV6-1
CDR3 protein: CASSIQVTYNEQFF

J gene: TRBJ2-1
V gene: TRBV5-1
CDR3 protein: CASSGTSGTYNEQFF

J gene: TRBJ2-1
V gene: TRBV9
CDR3 protein: CASSAEWGKVREQFF

J gene: TRBJ2-7
V gene: TRBV7-3
CDR3 protein: CASSSRGGSSYEQYF